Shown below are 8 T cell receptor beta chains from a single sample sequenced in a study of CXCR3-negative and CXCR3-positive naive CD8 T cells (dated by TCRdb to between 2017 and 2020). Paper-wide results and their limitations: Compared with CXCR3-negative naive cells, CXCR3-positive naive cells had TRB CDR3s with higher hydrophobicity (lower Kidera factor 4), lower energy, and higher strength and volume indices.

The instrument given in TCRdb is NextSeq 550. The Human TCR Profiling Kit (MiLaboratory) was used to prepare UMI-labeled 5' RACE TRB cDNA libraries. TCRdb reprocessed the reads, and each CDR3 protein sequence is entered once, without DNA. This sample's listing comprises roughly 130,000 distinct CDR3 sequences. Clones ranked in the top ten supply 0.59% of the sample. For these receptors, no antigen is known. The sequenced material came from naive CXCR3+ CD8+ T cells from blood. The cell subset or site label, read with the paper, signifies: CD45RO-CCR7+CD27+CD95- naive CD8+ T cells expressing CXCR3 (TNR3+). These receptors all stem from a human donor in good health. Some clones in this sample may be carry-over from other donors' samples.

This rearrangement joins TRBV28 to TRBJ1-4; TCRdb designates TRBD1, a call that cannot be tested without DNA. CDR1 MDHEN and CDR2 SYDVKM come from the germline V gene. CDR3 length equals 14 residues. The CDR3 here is CASSGPGTSHSPFF. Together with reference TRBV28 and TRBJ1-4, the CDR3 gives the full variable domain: DVKVTQSSRYLVKRTGEKVFLECVQDMDHENMFWYRQDPGLGLRLIYFSYDVKMKEKGDIPEGYSVSREKKERFSLILESASTNQTSMYLCASSGPGTSHSPFFGSGTQLSVL.

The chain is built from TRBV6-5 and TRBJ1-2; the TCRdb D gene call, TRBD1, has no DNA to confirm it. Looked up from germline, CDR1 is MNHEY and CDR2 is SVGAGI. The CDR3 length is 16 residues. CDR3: CASSYVPGTGDRGYTF.

CDR3 protein: CASSYGYGYTF. The chain recombines TRBV6-2 or TRBV6-3 with TRBJ1-2. The CDR3 length is 11 residues. The germline CDR1 and CDR2 sequences are MNHEY and SVGEGT.

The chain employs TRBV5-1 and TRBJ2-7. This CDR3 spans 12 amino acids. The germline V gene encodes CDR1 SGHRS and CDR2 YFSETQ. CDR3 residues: CASSSDWAEQYF.

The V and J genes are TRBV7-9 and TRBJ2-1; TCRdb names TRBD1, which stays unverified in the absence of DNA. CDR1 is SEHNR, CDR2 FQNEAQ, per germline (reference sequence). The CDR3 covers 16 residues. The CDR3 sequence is CASSGLDEGGRYEQFF.

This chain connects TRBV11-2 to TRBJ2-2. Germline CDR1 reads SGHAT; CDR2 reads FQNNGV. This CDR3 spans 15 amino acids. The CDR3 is CASSETYANTRELFF.

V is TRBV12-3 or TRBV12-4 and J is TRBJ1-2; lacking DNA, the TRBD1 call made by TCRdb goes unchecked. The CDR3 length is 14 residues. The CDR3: CASSFGTGNYGYTF.

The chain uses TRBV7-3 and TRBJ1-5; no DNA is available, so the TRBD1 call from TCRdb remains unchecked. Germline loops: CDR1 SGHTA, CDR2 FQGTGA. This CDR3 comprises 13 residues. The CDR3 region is CASSLYPGQPQHF.